This TCR beta chain was identified in a study of cytomegalovirus exposure and HLA in healthy donors. The CDR3 is 15 residues long. CDR1 is MNHEY and CDR2 is SVGAGI in the germline V gene. The ends lost 2 bases at V and 4 bases at J; junction bases unmatched: 5. Study observations and caveats: The authors confirmed in vitro that a few CMV-associated chains were specific for CMV antigens. For most subjects, TCR beta sequences were reported to predict HLA-A and HLA-B alleles with accuracy. Per a prior analysis, the majority of TCR beta V segments were productive roughly 90% or roughly 30% of the time. Later analysis associated a missense DCLRE1C variant with TCR beta V- and J-gene trimming.

Notes on this clone: What it binds is not known. This CDR3 is also generated by other DNA sequences in the sample.

Primers: 60 Vbeta forward and 13 Jbeta reverse. This table comes from immunoSEQ multiplex PCR, and its TCRdb copy is limited to in-frame clones, with some not included. The data contain some 140,000 clones, 60% to 85% of them seen just once; the ten biggest clones take up 3% to 4%. The receptor's source is a middle-aged woman in good health and CMV-seronegative. The sequencing sample was made of PBMCs. V is TRBV6-5 and J is TRBJ2-7, with TRBD1 matching over 10 bases. In nucleotides, the CDR3 is TGTGCCAGCAGTTACAGTCCGGGACAGGGGTACGAGCAGTACTTC. It encodes CASSYSPGQGYEQYF.